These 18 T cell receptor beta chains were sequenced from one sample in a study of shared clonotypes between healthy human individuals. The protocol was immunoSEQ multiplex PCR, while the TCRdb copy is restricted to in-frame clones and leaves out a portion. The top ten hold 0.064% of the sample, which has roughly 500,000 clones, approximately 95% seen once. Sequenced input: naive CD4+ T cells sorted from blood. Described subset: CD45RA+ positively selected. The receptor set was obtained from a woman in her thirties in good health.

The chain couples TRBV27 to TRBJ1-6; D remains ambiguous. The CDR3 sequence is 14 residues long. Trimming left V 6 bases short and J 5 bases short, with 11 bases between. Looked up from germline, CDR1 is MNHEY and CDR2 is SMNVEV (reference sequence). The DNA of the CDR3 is TGTGCCAGCAGCCGTGGGCGAGATAATTCACCCCTCCACTTT. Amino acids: CASSRGRDNSPLHF.

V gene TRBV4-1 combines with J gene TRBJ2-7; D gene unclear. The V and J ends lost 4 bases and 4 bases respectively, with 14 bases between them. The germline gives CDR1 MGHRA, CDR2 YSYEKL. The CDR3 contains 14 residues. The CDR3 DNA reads TGCGCCAGCAGCCTCACCGGCCGAGAATACGAGCAGTACTTC. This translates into CASSLTGREYEQYF.

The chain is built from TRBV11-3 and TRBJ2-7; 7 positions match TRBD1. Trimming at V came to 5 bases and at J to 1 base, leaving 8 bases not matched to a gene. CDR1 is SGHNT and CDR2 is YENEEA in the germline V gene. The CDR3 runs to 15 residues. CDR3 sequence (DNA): TGTGCCAGCAGCCTCGGGACAGAAGTATCCTACGAGCAGTACTTC. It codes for CASSLGTEVSYEQYF.

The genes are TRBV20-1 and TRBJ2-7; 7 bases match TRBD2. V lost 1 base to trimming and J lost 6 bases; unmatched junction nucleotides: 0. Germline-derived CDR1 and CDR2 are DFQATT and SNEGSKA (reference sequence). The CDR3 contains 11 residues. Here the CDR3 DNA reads TGCAGTGCTAGAGGGGGGGGCGAGCAGTACTTC. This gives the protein CSARGGGEQYF.

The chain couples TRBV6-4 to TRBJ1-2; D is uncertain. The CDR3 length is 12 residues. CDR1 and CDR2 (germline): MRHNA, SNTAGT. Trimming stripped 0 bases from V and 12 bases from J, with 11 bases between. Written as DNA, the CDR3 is TGTGCCAGCAGTGACTCTGTTGGCGGCAACACCTTC. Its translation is CASSDSVGGNTF.

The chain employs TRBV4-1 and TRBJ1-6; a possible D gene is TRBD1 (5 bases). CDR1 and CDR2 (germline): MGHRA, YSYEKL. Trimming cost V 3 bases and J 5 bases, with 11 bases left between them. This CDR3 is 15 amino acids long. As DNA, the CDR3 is TGCGCCAGCAGCCAGCCCGACAGAAATAATTCACCCCTCCACTTT. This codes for CASSQPDRNNSPLHF.

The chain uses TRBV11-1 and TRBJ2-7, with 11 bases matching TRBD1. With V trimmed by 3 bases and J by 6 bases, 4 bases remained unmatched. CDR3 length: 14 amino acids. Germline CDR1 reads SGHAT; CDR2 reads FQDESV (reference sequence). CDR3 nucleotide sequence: TGTGCCAGCAGCTTTTACGGACAGGGGGCCGAGCAGTACTTC. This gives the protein CASSFYGQGAEQYF.

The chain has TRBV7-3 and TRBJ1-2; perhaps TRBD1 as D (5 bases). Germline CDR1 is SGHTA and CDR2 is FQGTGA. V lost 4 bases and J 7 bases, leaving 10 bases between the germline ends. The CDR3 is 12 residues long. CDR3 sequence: CASSSGSGGYTF. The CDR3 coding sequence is TGTGCCAGCAGCTCAGGGAGCGGTGGCTACACCTTC.

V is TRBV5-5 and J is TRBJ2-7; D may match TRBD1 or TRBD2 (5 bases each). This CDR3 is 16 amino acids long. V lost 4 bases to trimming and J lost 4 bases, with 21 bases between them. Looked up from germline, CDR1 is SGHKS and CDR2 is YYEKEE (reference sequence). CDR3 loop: CASSNSRTGPTYEQYF. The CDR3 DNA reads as TGTGCCAGCAGCAACAGTAGAACGGGGCCCACTTACGAGCAGTACTTC.

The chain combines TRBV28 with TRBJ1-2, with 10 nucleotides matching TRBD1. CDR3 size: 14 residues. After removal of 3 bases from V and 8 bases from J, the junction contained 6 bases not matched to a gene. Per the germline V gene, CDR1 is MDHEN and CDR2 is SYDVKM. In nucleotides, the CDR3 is TGTGCCAGCAGTTTGTGGGACAGGGGTCGGGGCTACACCTTC. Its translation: CASSLWDRGRGYTF.

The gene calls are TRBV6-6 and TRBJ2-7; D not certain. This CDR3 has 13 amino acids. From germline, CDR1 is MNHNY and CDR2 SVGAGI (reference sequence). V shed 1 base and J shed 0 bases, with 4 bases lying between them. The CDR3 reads CASSYLYSYEQYF. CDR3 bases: TGTGCCAGCAGTTACTTATACTCCTACGAGCAGTACTTC.

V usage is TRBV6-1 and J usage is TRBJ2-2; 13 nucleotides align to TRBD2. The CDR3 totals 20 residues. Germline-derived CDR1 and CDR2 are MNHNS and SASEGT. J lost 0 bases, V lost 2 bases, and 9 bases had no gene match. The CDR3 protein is CASSEILGLAGNANTGELFF. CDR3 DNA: TGTGCCAGCAGTGAAATATTGGGACTAGCGGGAAACGCGAACACCGGGGAGCTGTTTTTT.

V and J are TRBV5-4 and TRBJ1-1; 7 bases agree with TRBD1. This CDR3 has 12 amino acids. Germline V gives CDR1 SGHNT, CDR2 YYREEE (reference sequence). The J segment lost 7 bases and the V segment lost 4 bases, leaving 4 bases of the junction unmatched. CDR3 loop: CASSLGQLEAFF. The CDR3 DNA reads TGTGCCAGCAGCCTGGGACAGCTTGAAGCTTTCTTT.

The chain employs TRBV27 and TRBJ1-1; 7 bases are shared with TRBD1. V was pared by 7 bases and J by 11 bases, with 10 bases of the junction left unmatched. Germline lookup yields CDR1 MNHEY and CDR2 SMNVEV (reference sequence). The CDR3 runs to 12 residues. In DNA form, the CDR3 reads TGTGCCAGCACCTTTTCGACAGGGAGGGCTTTCTTT. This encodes CASTFSTGRAFF.

The CDR3 DNA reads TGTGCCATCAGTGAGTCGCCCGGACAGGCCACCGGGGAGCTGTTTTTT. Translated, it gives CAISESPGQATGELFF. This sequence joins TRBV10-3 and TRBJ2-2; TRBD1 matches at 7 bases. The CDR3 runs 16 residues. Germline CDR1 and CDR2: ENHRY and SYGVKD. The ends lost 0 bases at V and 4 bases at J; junction bases unmatched: 5.

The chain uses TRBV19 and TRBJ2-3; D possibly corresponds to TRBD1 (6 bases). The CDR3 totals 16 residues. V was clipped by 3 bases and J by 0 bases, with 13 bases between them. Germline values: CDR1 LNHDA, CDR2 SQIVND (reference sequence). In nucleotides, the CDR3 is TGTGCCAGTAGTATGGCCCCAGGACAGAGCACAGATACGCAGTATTTT. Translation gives CASSMAPGQSTDTQYF.

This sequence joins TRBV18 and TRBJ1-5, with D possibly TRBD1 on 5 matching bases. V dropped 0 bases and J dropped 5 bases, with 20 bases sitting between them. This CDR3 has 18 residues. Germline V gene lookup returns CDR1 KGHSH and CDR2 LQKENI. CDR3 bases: TGTGCCAGCTCACCACCGGGGGTGGACTATACTGGGTATCAGCCCCAGCATTTT. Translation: CASSPPGVDYTGYQPQHF.

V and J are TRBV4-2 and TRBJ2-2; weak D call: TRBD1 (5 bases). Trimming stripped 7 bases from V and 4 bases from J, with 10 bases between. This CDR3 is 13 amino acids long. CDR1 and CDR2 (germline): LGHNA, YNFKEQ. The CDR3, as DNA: TGTGCCAGCATTCTAGACAGCACCGGGGAGCTGTTTTTT. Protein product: CASILDSTGELFF.